One T cell receptor beta chain is described in this entry. Germline assignment: CDR1 SGHKS and CDR2 YYEKEE (reference sequence). There are 15 residues in the CDR3. TCRdb reprocessed the 5' RACE reads, keeping one entry per CDR3 protein, no DNA. The listing records 200,000 to 250,000 distinct CDR3 sequences. The data derive from a study of monozygotic twins with inflammatory bowel disease. Sequenced material: blood. The receptor was isolated from a human donor with ulcerative colitis or Crohn's disease, or a healthy co-twin of an affected twin (not recorded which). The J gene is TRBJ2-1, the V gene TRBV5-5. CDR3 sequence: CASSLELRAYNEQFF.